This entry lists 22 T cell receptor beta chains sequenced from one sample in a study of identical twins. MiXCR, run by TCRdb on the 5' RACE reads, gives a single entry per CDR3 protein. The sample gives roughly 350,000 distinct CDR3 sequences, 8.5% to 10% of which show up once; over 7% is in the top ten. The sample comprised naive T cells sorted from blood. Source of these receptors: a woman aged 50 to 60 in good health.

The chain recombines TRBV7-9 with TRBJ2-4, with TRBD1 as a possible D gene (5 bases). V lost 1 base and J lost 8, with 15 bases in between. The CDR3 contains 15 residues. Germline lookup yields CDR1 SEHNR and CDR2 FQNEAQ (reference sequence). CDR3 protein: CASSLVSCARDIQYF. Written as DNA, the CDR3 is TGTGCCAGCAGCTTAGTATCTTGCGCCAGGGACATTCAGTACTTC.

This clonotype showed up just a few times. The chain combines TRBV7-2 with TRBJ2-1, with TRBD2 as a possible D gene (6 bases). CDR1 is SGHTA, CDR2 FQGNSA, per germline. V was cut by 5 bases and J by 12 bases, with 11 bases left in between. The CDR3 has 11 residues. CDR3 in amino acids: CASSLPTRQFF. Here the CDR3 DNA reads TGTGCCAGCAGCCTACCGACTAGGCAGTTCTTC.

The chain combines TRBV12-3 or TRBV12-4 with TRBJ2-1; D gene ambiguous. The CDR3 is made up of 15 amino acids. V was trimmed by 10 bases and J by 4 bases, leaving 20 bases between them. This CDR3 is CAIMTPSLRYNEQFF. The CDR3 region has the DNA TGTGCCATCATGACCCCCTCCCTACGTTACAATGAGCAGTTCTTC.

This clonotype was seen ten or more times. This chain joins TRBV12-5 and TRBJ1-2; 7 bases fit TRBD1. J was trimmed by 3 bases and V by 3 bases; bases with no gene match: 7. The CDR3 covers 15 residues. Looked up from germline, CDR1 is LGHNT and CDR2 is FRNRAP. CDR3 sequence: CASGLRTGGHYGYTF. The DNA for the CDR3 is TGTGCTAGTGGTTTACGGACAGGTGGACACTATGGCTACACCTTC.

The J gene is TRBJ2-4, the V gene TRBV3-1; 12 bases are a match to TRBD2. The CDR3 has 17 amino acids. V trimming: 0 bases; J trimming: 4 bases; junction bases outside the gene matches: 4. Germline V gene lookup returns CDR1 LGHDT and CDR2 YNNKEL (reference sequence). The CDR3 DNA reads as TGTGCCAGCAGCCAAGATGGGACTAGCGGGTTGAAAAACATTCAGTACTTC. As protein: CASSQDGTSGLKNIQYF.

There are a few counts of this clonotype. V gene TRBV5-1 combines with J gene TRBJ2-1, with 11 positions matching TRBD2. Germline loops: CDR1 SGHRS, CDR2 YFSETQ. The ends lost 3 bases at V and 7 bases at J; junction bases unmatched: 15. The length of the CDR3 is 18 residues. The CDR3 DNA is TGCGCCAGCAGCTCTGGTGTGACTAGCGGGATTCTTGGGAATGAGCAGTTCTTC. Residues: CASSSGVTSGILGNEQFF.

This rearrangement joins TRBV6-6 to TRBJ2-7; 8 bases match TRBD2. J gave up 0 bases and V 5 bases, and 6 bases lay outside the gene matches. CDR3 length equals 15 residues. Germline values: CDR1 MNHNY, CDR2 SVGAGI (reference sequence). CDR3: CASSQRGGSSYEQYV. Here the CDR3 DNA reads TGTGCCAGCAGTCAACGGGGGGGGAGCTCCTACGAGCAGTACGTC.

This clonotype has a count of ten or more. The chain joins TRBV5-4 to TRBJ1-5, with D possibly TRBD1 on 6 matching bases. Trimming took off 4 bases at V and 2 bases at J, with 13 bases between the two ends. This CDR3 is 15 amino acids long. From germline, CDR1 is SGHNT and CDR2 YYREEE (reference sequence). DNA for the CDR3: TGTGCCAGCAGCCGAGGGGGGGGTGGCAATCAGCCCCAGCATTTT. Its translation: CASSRGGGGNQPQHF.

In its sample, this clonotype was seen a few times. The chain uses TRBV4-1 and TRBJ1-6; the match to TRBD1 covers 10 bases. Germline-derived CDR1 and CDR2 are MGHRA and YSYEKL. This CDR3 has 15 amino acids. V dropped 6 bases and J dropped 7; count of bases not matched to a gene: 6. The CDR3 DNA reads as TGCGCCAGCAGGTTCCCGGGACAGGGGAATTCACCCCTCCACTTT. Protein sequence: CASRFPGQGNSPLHF.

This clonotype has a count of ten or more. The chain employs TRBV6-5 and TRBJ1-1; 8 bases map to TRBD1. This CDR3 has 17 amino acids. The junction had 14 bases not matched to a gene; V was cut back by 2 bases and J by 6 bases. Germline values: CDR1 MNHEY, CDR2 SVGAGI. CDR3 residues: CASSYRTGQVPLAEAFF. The CDR3 nucleotides are TGTGCCAGCAGTTACCGGACAGGGCAAGTCCCCCTAGCTGAAGCTTTCTTT.

This clonotype was picked up a small number of times. The chain couples TRBV6-5 to TRBJ1-1, with a tentative D call TRBD1 (5 bases). Trimming left V 0 bases short and J 0 bases short, with 11 bases between. This CDR3 contains 16 residues. The germline V gene has CDR1 MNHEY and CDR2 SVGAGI. Here the CDR3 reads CASSYSWGGMNTEAFF. The CDR3, as DNA: TGTGCCAGCAGTTACTCTTGGGGGGGGATGAACACTGAAGCTTTCTTT.

This clonotype was seen many times. This chain connects TRBV20-1 to TRBJ2-1; no clear D gene. The CDR3 extends over 11 amino acids. Germline V lookup: CDR1 DFQATT, CDR2 SNEGSKA (reference sequence). The V end was cut by 0 bases, the J end by 8 bases, with 5 bases between. CDR3: CSARDYDEQFF. For the CDR3, the DNA is TGCAGTGCTAGAGATTACGATGAGCAGTTCTTC.

This clonotype was seen many times. The chain has TRBV11-2 and TRBJ2-4, with D perhaps TRBD2 (6 bases). Looked up from germline, CDR1 is SGHAT and CDR2 is FQNNGV. V was clipped by 0 bases and J by 3 bases, with 12 bases between them. The CDR3 extends over 16 amino acids. DNA for the CDR3: TGTGCCAGCAGCTTAGAGGTCGCGGGAATCAAAAACATTCAGTACTTC. Translated, it gives CASSLEVAGIKNIQYF.

This clonotype was observed at least ten times. The rearrangement joins TRBV20-1 to TRBJ1-1; 8 bases are a match to TRBD1. J lost 4 bases, V lost 5 bases, and 6 bases had no gene match. In germline, CDR1 is DFQATT, CDR2 SNEGSKA (reference sequence). The CDR3 sequence is 13 residues long. CDR3 nucleotide sequence: TGCAGTGCTTGGACAGGGCTAGTCACTGAAGCTTTCTTT. It yields the protein CSAWTGLVTEAFF.

The rearrangement links TRBV5-1 to TRBJ2-5, with 12 bases identical to TRBD2. Germline-derived CDR1 and CDR2 are SGHRS and YFSETQ. The CDR3 loop spans 15 amino acids. V lost 3 bases to trimming and J lost 5 bases; unmatched junction nucleotides: 5. Written as DNA, the CDR3 is TGCGCCAGCAGCTATCTAGCGGGAGGGTCCGAGACCCAGTACTTC. This gives the protein CASSYLAGGSETQYF.

This chain uses TRBV10-3 with TRBJ1-1; D gene unclear. V dropped 11 bases and J dropped 6 bases, with 7 bases sitting between them. The germline CDR1 and CDR2 sequences are ENHRY and SYGVKD. There are 9 residues in the CDR3. The CDR3 DNA reads as TGTGCCGCCGGCCCTGAAGCTTTCTTT. Its translation: CAAGPEAFF.

V and J are TRBV10-3 and TRBJ2-1, with TRBD2 matching over 9 bases. The junction had 10 bases not matched to a gene; V was cut back by 8 bases and J by 2 bases. The germline gives CDR1 ENHRY, CDR2 SYGVKD. The CDR3 is made up of 16 amino acids. The CDR3 DNA is TGTGCCATCGCCGCGGGGGGGGCTTCCCCCTACAATGAGCAGTTCTTC. This codes for CAIAAGGASPYNEQFF.

V usage is TRBV15 and J usage is TRBJ2-1; D is unclear. The germline V and J ends were trimmed by 5 bases and 4 bases, with 9 bases remaining between them. Looked up from germline, CDR1 is LNHNV and CDR2 is YYDKDF (reference sequence). The CDR3 totals 13 residues. CDR3 residues: CATSPTQYNEQFF. The CDR3 DNA follows: TGTGCCACCAGCCCTACTCAATACAATGAGCAGTTCTTC. Combining the CDR3 with reference TRBV15 and TRBJ2-1 gives the whole variable domain DAMVIQNPRYQVTQFGKPVTLSCSQTLNHNVMYWYQQKSSQAPKLLFHYYDKDFNNEADTPDNFQSRRPNTSFCFLDIRSPGLGDTAMYLCATSPTQYNEQFFGPGTRLTVL.

This clonotype was counted a few times. The chain couples TRBV6-6 to TRBJ2-6; D is possibly TRBD1 (5 bases). Germline V lookup: CDR1 MNHNY, CDR2 SVGAGI (reference sequence). V lost 7 bases to trimming and J lost 2 bases, with 12 bases between them. The CDR3 contains 15 residues. The CDR3 here is CASKVGRAGANVLTF. The CDR3 nucleotides read TGTGCCAGCAAGGTCGGCAGGGCTGGGGCCAACGTCCTGACTTTC.

This clonotype was seen ten or more times. V gene TRBV5-5 combines with J gene TRBJ1-1; D perhaps matches TRBD1 (6 bases). The CDR3 is 14 amino acids. Trimming pared 4 bases from V and 0 bases from J, leaving 10 bases between. Germline V gene sequence: CDR1 SGHKS, CDR2 YYEKEE (reference sequence). For the CDR3, the DNA is TGTGCCAGCAGCGTAAGGACAGTGAACACTGAAGCTTTCTTT. Translating gives CASSVRTVNTEAFF.

This clonotype turned up a few times. The chain links TRBV12-3 or TRBV12-4 to TRBJ1-4; 7 bases line up with TRBD1. This CDR3 contains 13 residues. CDR3 sequence reads: CASGGTVHEKLFF. CDR3 nucleotide sequence: TGTGCTTCCGGCGGGACAGTCCATGAAAAACTGTTTTTT.

The chain uses TRBV6-1 and TRBJ2-7, with 7 bases identical to TRBD1. The CDR3 extends over 13 amino acids. V trimming: 7 bases; J trimming: 0 bases; junction bases outside the gene matches: 3. Germline CDR1 is MNHNS and CDR2 is SASEGT. CDR3 loop: CASTRQGSYEQYV. CDR3 DNA sequence: TGTGCCAGCACTAGACAGGGCTCCTACGAGCAGTACGTC.